This TCR beta chain emerged from a study of cytomegalovirus exposure and HLA in healthy donors. Study-level background: Earlier work reported around 110 million unique TCR beta sequences from some 170 million T cells.

PCR was performed using 60 Vbeta and 13 Jbeta primers. Libraries were prepared by immunoSEQ multiplex PCR; TCRdb keeps only in-frame clonotypes and omits some of them. The repertoire holds roughly 110,000 clones, with roughly three quarters as singletons. Regarding this clone: Its antigen is not identified.

General study findings and limits: A further, later analysis showed that HLA-associated TCR beta chains (compared with equally common others) were more clonally expanded. Across donors, sequencing depth was assumed by presence/absence analyses to be roughly uniform.

This CDR3 has 16 residues. CDR1 is KGHSH and CDR2 is LQKENI in the germline V gene. The ends lost 4 bases at V and 0 bases at J; junction bases unmatched: 7. This chain joins TRBV18 and TRBJ2-7; 9 bases map to TRBD1. The TCR comes from a man younger than 35 in good health and CMV-seronegative. Sequencing was performed on PBMCs. CDR3 protein: CASSQGQGFSSYEQYF. CDR3 nucleotides: TGTGCCAGCTCACAAGGACAGGGGTTTTCCTCCTACGAGCAGTACTTC.